The sequence of this TCR beta chain was determined in a study of identical twins. This clonotype was seen only a few times. Healthy Caucasians supplied all donations. CDR1 and CDR2 from the germline V gene are MDHEN and SYDVKM. The V segment lost 6 bases and the J segment 9 bases; nucleotides outside the gene matches: 16. CDR3 length: 16 amino acids. Unique molecular identifiers were present on cDNA, and template switching added a universal primer site. TCRdb fed the 5' RACE reads into MiXCR, producing one record per CDR3 protein. The table has roughly 240,000 distinct CDR3 sequences, about 7% seen once. The same specimen was also included in a second study, on yellow fever vaccine responses in identical twins. That investigation notes: Twins reportedly showed a vaccine T cell response that seemed partly convergent and partly personalized.

The source is a woman younger than 30 in good health. The chain joins TRBV28 to TRBJ2-1; 8 nucleotides line up with TRBD1. Sequenced input: memory (CD45RO+) T cells sorted from blood. CDR3 residues: CASSPPGGQVIGEQFF. Written as DNA, the CDR3 is TGTGCCAGCAGCCCCCCCGGGGGACAGGTGATTGGTGAGCAGTTCTTC.